This T cell receptor beta chain was recovered during a study of cytomegalovirus exposure and HLA in healthy donors. The CDR3 is 18 amino acids. J lost 3 bases, V lost 4 bases, and 15 bases had no gene match. Germline V gene data show CDR1 as SGHNT and CDR2 as YENEEA. The table came from immunoSEQ multiplex PCR; TCRdb's copy has only in-frame clones and leaves some out. In the table there are approximately 110,000 clones, about 85% of which are singletons. For this clone: Its antigen is not identified.

Study results and limitations: Many donors carried some public TCRs, although rarity characterized most TCR sequences. The study flagged approximately 180 TCR beta chains as cytomegalovirus-associated.

The TCR sequence derives from a woman aged 18-29 years in good health and CMV-seropositive. The chain is built from TRBV11-3 and TRBJ2-7; TRBD1 agrees at 10 bases. The sample was PBMCs. CDR3 sequence reads: CASSSEGTGVGPHYEQYF. The CDR3 DNA reads TGTGCCAGCAGCTCCGAGGGGACAGGGGTCGGCCCCCACTACGAGCAGTACTTC.